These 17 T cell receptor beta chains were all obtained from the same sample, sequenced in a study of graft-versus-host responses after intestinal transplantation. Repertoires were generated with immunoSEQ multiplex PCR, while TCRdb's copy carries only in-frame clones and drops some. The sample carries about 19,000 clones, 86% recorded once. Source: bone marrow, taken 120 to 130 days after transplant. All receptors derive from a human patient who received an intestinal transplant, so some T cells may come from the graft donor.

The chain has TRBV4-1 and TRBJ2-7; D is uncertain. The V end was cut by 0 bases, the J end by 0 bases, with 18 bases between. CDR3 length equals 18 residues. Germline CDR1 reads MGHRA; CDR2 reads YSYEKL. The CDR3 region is CASSQEVPLGVYSYEQYF. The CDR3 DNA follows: TGCGCCAGCAGCCAAGAGGTTCCCCTTGGAGTCTACTCCTACGAGCAGTACTTC.

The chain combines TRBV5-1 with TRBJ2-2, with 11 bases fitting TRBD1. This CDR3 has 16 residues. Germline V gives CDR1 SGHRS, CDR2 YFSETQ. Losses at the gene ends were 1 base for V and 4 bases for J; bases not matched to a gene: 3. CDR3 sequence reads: CASSLKGTGGTGELFF. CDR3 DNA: TGCGCCAGCAGCTTGAAAGGGACAGGGGGCACCGGGGAGCTGTTTTTT.

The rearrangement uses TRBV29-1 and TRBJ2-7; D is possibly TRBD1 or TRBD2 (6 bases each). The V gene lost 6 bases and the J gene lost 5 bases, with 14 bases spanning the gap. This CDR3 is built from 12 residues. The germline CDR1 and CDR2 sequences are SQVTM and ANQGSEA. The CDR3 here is CSVHEGGNEQYF. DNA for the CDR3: TGCAGCGTCCACGAGGGGGGAAACGAGCAGTACTTC.

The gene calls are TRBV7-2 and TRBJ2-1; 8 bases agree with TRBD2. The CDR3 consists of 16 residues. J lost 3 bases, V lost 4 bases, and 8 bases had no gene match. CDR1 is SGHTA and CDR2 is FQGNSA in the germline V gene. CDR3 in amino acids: CASSWGLGVYYNEQFF. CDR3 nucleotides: TGTGCCAGCAGCTGGGGACTAGGAGTCTACTACAATGAGCAGTTCTTC.

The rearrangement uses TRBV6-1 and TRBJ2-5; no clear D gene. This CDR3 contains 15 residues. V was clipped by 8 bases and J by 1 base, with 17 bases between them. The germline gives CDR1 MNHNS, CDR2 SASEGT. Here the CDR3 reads CASRSNKGFQETQYF. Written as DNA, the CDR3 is TGTGCCAGCCGATCCAATAAGGGTTTCCAAGAGACCCAGTACTTC.

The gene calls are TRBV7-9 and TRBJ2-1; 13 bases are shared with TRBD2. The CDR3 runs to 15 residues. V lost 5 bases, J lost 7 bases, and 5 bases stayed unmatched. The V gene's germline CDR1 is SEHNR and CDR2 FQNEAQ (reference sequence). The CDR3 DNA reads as TGTGCCAGCAGCGTCGGGACTAGCGGGATAAATGAGCAGTTCTTC. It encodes CASSVGTSGINEQFF.

In DNA form, the CDR3 reads TGTGCCACCAGTCCTTCCATTTCTTACGAGCAGTACTTC. It specifies CATSPSISYEQYF. The chain carries TRBV15 and TRBJ2-5; D uncertain. The better agreement between TRBJ2-7 and the DNA end casts doubt on the J call. Per the germline V gene, CDR1 is LNHNV and CDR2 is YYDKDF (reference sequence). The CDR3 has 13 amino acids.

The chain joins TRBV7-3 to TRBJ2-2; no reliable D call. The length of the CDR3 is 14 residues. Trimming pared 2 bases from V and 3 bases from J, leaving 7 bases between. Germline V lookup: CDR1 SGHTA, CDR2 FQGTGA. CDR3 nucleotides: TGTGCCAGCAGCTTAGACCCGGACACCGGGGAGCTGTTTTTT. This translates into CASSLDPDTGELFF.

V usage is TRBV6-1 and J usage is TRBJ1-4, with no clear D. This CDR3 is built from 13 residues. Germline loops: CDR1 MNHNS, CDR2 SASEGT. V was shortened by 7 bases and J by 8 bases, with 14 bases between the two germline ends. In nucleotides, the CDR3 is TGTGCCAGCAAGGACTTCCGAGGGGAAAAACTGTTTTTT. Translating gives CASKDFRGEKLFF.

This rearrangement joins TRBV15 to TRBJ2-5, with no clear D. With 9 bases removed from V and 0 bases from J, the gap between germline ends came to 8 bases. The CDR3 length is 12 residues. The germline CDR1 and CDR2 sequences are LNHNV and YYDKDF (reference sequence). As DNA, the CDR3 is TGTGCCACTTTAGGATACCAAGAGACCCAGTACTTC. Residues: CATLGYQETQYF.

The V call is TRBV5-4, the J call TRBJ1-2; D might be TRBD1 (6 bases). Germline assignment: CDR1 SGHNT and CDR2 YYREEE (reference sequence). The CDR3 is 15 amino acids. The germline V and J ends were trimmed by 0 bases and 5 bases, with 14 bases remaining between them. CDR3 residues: CASSLAGQGYYGYTF. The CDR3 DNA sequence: TGTGCCAGCAGCTTGGCCGGGCAGGGGTATTATGGCTACACCTTC.

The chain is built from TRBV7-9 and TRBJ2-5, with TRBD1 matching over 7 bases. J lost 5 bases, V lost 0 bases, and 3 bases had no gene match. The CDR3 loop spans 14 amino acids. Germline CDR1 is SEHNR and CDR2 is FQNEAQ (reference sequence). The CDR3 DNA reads TGTGCCAGCAGCTTAGCAGGGGGCCGCGAGACCCAGTACTTC. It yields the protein CASSLAGGRETQYF.

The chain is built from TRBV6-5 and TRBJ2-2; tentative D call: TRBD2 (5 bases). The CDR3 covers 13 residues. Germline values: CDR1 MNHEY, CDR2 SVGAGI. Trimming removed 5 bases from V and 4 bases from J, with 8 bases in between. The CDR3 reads CASSPSGTGELFF. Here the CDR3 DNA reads TGTGCCAGCAGTCCAAGCGGCACCGGGGAGCTGTTTTTT.

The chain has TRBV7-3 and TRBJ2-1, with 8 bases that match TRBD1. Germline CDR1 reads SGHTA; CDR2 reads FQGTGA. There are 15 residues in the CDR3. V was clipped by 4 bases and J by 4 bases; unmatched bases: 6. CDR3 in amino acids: CASSSGTGPYNEQFF. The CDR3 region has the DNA TGTGCCAGCAGCTCCGGGACAGGCCCATACAATGAGCAGTTCTTC.

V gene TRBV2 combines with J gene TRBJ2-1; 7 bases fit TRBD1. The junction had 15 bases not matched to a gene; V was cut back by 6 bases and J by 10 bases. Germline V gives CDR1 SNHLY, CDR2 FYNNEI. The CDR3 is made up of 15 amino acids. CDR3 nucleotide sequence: TGTGCCAGCAGCCCCGGGTTGACAGGGCGCTACGAGCAGTTCTTC. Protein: CASSPGLTGRYEQFF.

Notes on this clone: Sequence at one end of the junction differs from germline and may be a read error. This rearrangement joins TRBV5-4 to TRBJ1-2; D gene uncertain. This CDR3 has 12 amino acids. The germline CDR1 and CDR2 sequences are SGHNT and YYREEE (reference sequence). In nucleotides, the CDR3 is TGTGCCAGCAGCTTGCTCTCCCCCCCTTTCGCCTTC. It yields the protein CASSLLSPPFAF.

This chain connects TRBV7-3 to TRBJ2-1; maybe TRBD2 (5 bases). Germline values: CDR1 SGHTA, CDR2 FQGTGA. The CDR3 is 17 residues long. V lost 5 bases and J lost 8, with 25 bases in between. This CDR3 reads CASSPQTTLAGIDEQFF. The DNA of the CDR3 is TGTGCCAGCAGCCCCCAAACTACCCTAGCTGGAATAGATGAGCAGTTCTTC.